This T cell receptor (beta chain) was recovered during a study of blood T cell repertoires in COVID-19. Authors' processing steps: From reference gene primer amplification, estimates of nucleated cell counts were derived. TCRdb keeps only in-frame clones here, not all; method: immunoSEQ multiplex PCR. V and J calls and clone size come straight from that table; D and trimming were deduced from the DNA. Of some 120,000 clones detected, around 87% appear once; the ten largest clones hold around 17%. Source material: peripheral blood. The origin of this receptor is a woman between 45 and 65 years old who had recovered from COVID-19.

The CDR3 protein is CASSIGDRVSSYEQYF. CDR3 bases: TGTGCCAGTAGTATAGGAGACAGGGTCTCGTCCTACGAGCAGTACTTC. The genes are TRBV19 and TRBJ2-7, with TRBD1 identical over 7 bases. The CDR3 consists of 16 residues. Germline V lookup: CDR1 LNHDA, CDR2 SQIVND (reference sequence). V shed 1 base and J 1 base; nucleotides not matched to a gene: 7. The whole variable domain, remainder taken from reference TRBV19 and TRBJ2-7, is DGGITQSPKYLFRKEGQNVTLSCEQNLNHDAMYWYRQDPGQGLRLIYYSQIVNDFQKGDIAEGYSVSREKKESFPLTVTSAQKNPTAFYLCASSIGDRVSSYEQYFGPGTRLTVT.